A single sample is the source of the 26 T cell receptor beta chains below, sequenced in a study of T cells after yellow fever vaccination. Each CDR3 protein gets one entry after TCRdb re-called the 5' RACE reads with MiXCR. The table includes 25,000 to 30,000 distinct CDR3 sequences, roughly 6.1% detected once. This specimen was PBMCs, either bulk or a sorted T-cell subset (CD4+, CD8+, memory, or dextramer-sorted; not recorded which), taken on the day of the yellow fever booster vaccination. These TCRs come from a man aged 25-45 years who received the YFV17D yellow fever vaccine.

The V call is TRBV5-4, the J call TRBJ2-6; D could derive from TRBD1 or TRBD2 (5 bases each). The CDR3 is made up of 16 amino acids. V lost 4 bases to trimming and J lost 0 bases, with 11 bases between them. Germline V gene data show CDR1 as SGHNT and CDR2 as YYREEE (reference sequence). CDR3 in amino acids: CASSHGTPSGANVLTF. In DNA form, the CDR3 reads TGTGCCAGCAGCCATGGGACCCCCTCTGGGGCCAACGTCCTGACTTTC.

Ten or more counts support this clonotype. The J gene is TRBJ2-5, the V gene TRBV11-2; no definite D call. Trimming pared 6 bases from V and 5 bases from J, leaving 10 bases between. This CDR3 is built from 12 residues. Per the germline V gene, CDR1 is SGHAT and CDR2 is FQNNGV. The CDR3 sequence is CASSFWLETQYF. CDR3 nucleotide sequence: TGTGCCAGCAGTTTTTGGCTGGAGACCCAGTACTTC.

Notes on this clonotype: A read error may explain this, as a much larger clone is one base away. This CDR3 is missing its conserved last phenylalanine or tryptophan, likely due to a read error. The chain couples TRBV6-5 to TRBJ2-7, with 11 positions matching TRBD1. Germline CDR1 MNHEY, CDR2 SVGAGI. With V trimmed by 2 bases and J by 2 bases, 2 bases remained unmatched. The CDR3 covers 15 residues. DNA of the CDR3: TGTGCCAGCAGTTACCGGGACAGGGGGACCTACGAGCAGTACTCC. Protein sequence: CASSYRDRGTYEQYS.

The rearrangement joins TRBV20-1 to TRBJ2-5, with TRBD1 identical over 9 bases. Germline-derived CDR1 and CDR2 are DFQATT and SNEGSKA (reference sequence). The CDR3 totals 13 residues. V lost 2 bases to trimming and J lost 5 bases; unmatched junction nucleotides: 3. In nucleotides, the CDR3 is TGCAGTGCTAGAACGGGACAGGGCGAGACCCAGTACTTC. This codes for CSARTGQGETQYF.

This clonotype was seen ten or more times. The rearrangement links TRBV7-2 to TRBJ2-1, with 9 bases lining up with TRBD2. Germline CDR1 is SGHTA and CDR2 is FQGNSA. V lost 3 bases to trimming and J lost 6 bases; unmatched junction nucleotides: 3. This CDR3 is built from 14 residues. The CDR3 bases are TGTGCCAGCAGCTTTTTAGCGGGAGTCAATGAGCAGTTCTTC. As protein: CASSFLAGVNEQFF.

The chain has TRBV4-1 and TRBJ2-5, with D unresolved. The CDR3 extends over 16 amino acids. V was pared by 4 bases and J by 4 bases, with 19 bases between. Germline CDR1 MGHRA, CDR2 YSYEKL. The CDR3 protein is CASSPGVSPSGETQYF. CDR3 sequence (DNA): TGCGCCAGCAGCCCGGGCGTCAGTCCCTCCGGAGAGACCCAGTACTTC.

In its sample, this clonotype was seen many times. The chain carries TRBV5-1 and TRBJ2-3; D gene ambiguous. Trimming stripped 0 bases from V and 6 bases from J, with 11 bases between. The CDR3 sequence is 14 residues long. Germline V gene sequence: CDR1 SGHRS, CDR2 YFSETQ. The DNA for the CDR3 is TGCGCCAGCAGCTTGGTTCCCGGACCCGATACGCAGTATTTT. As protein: CASSLVPGPDTQYF.

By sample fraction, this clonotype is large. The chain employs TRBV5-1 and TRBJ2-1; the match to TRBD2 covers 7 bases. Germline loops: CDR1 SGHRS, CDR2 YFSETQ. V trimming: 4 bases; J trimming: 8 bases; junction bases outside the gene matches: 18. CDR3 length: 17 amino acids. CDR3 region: CASSLETSSYLRDEQFF. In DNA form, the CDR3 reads TGCGCCAGCAGCCTAGAGACTAGCTCATATCTTAGGGATGAGCAGTTCTTC.

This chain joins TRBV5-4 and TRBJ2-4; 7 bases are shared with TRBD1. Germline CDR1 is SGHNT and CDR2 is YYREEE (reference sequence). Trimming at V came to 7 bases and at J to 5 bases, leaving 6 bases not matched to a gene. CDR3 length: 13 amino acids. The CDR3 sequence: CASGATGENIQYF. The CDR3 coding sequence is TGTGCCAGCGGGGCCACAGGGGAAAACATTCAGTACTTC.

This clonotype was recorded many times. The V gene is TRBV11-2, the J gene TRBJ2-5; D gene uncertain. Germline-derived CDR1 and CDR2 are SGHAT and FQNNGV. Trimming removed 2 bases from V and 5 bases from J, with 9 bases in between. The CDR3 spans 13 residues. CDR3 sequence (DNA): TGTGCCAGCAGCTTATCCATGTTGGAGACCCAGTACTTC. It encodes CASSLSMLETQYF.

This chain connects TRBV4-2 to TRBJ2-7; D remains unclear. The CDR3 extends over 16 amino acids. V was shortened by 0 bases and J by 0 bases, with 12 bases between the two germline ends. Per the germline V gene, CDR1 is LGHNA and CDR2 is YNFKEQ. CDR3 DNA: TGTGCCAGCAGCCAAGATTCGGCGAGAAGCTCCTACGAGCAGTACTTC. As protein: CASSQDSARSSYEQYF.

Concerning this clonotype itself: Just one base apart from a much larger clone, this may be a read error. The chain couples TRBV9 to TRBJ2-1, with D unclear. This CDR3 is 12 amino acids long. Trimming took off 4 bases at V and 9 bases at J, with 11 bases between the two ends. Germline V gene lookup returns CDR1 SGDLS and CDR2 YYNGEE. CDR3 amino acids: CASSPQFGEQFF. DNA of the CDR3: TGTGCCAGCAGCCCCCAGTTTGGTGAGCAGTTCTTC.

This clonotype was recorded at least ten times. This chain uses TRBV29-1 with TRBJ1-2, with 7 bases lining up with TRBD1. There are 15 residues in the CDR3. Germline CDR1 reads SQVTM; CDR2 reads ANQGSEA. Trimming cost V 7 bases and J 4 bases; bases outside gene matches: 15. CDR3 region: CSAWDPGQTIYGYTF. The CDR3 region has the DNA TGCAGCGCCTGGGATCCGGGACAGACTATCTATGGCTACACCTTC.

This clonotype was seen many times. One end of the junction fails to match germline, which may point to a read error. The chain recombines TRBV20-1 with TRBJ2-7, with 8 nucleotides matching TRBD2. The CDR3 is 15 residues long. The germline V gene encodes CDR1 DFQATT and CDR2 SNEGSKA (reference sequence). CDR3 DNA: TGCAGTGCTAGAGAGTGGAGCGGGAGCTCCCACGAGCAGTACTTC. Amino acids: CSAREWSGSSHEQYF.

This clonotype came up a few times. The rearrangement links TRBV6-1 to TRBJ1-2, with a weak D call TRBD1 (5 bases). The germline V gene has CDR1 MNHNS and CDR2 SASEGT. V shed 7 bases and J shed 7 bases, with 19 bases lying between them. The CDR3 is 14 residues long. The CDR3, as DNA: TGTGCCAGCACCCCGGGGGAGGGGATCCGTGGCTACACCTTC. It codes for CASTPGEGIRGYTF.

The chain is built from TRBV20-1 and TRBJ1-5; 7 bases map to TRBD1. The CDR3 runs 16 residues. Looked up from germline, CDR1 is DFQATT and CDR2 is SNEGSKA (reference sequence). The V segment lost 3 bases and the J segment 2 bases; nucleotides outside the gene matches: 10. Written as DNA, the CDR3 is TGCAGTGCTAGTGGGACAGTCCTACTCGGCAATCAGCCCCAGCATTTT. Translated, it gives CSASGTVLLGNQPQHF.

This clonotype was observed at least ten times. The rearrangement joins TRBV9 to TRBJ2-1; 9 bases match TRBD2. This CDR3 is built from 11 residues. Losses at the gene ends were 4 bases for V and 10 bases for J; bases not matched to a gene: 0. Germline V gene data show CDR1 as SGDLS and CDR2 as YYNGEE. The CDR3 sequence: CASSLAGEQFF. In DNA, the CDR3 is TGTGCCAGCAGCCTAGCGGGGGAGCAGTTCTTC.

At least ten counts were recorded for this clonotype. The CDR3 nucleotides read TGCGCCAGCAGCCAAGGACCAGGGGGCACCTACGAGCAGTACTTC. Encoded protein: CASSQGPGGTYEQYF. The V and J genes are TRBV4-1 and TRBJ2-7, with 8 bases aligning to TRBD1. This CDR3 is built from 15 residues. V shed 1 base and J 2 bases; nucleotides not matched to a gene: 4. The V gene's germline CDR1 is MGHRA and CDR2 YSYEKL.

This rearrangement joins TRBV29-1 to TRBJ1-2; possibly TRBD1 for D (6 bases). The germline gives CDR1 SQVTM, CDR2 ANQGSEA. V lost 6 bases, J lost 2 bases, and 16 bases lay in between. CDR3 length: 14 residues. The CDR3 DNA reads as TGCAGCGTCCCTCAGGGGCAACGAAACTATGGCTACACCTTC. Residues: CSVPQGQRNYGYTF.

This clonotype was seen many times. CDR3 sequence reads: CSANDGANQPQHF. CDR3 DNA sequence: TGCAGTGCCAATGACGGGGCCAATCAGCCCCAGCATTTT. The rearrangement links TRBV20-1 to TRBJ1-5, with a tentative D call TRBD1 (5 bases). This CDR3 has 13 amino acids. With 6 bases removed from V and 3 bases from J, the gap between germline ends came to 12 bases. Germline CDR1 is DFQATT and CDR2 is SNEGSKA (reference sequence).

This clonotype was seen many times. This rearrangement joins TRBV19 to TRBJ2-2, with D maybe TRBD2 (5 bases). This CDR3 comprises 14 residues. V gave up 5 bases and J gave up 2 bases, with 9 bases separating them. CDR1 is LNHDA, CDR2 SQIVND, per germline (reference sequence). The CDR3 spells CASSWRLNTGELFF. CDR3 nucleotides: TGTGCCAGTAGTTGGAGGTTAAACACCGGGGAGCTGTTTTTT.

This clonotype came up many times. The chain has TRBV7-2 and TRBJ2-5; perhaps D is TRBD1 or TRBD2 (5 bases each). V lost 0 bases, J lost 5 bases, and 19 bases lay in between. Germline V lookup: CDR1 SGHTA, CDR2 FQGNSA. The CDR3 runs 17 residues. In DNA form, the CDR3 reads TGTGCCAGCAGCTTAGCTGGGGGTTTTGCCCCTGGGGAGACCCAGTACTTC. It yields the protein CASSLAGGFAPGETQYF.

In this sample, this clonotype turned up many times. DNA of the CDR3: TGTGCCAGCCATTCTTCAGGACAGGGGGCTTCTAACTATGGCTACACCTTC. Protein sequence: CASHSSGQGASNYGYTF. The chain has TRBV7-9 and TRBJ1-2, with 11 bases lining up with TRBD1. Looked up from germline, CDR1 is SEHNR and CDR2 is FQNEAQ (reference sequence). Trimming removed 8 bases from V and 0 bases from J; junction bases left unmatched: 11. The CDR3 runs 17 residues.

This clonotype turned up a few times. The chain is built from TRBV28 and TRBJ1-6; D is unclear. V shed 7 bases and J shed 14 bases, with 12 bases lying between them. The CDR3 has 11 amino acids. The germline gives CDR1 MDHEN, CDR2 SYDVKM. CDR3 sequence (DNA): TGTGCCAGCACCGGAGGGAGGGCCCTCCACTTT. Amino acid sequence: CASTGGRALHF. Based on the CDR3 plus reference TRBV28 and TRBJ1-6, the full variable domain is DVKVTQSSRYLVKRTGEKVFLECVQDMDHENMFWYRQDPGLGLRLIYFSYDVKMKEKGDIPEGYSVSREKKERFSLILESASTNQTSMYLCASTGGRALHFGNGTRLTVT.

The CDR3 bases are TGTGCCAGCAGTCCCGCAGGGTCGGCGACCCAGTACTTC. It encodes CASSPAGSATQYF. V and J are TRBV27 and TRBJ2-5; D may be TRBD1 (5 bases). V dropped 5 bases and J dropped 7 bases, with 14 bases sitting between them. The germline CDR1 and CDR2 sequences are MNHEY and SMNVEV (reference sequence). The CDR3 is 13 residues long.

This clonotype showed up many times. The CDR3, as DNA: TGCAGTGCTAGCCCAGGGGCAGTTAGCAATCAGCCCCAGCATTTT. Protein: CSASPGAVSNQPQHF. The genes are TRBV20-1 and TRBJ1-5; maybe TRBD1 (6 bases). Trimming cost V 3 bases and J 0 bases, with 12 bases left between them. Germline loops: CDR1 DFQATT, CDR2 SNEGSKA (reference sequence). This CDR3 is 15 amino acids long.